This TCR beta chain was documented in a study of CD8+ T cells in alopecia areata. Indicated treatment: oral pan-JAK inhibitor, 5-10 mg twice daily. Individuals with alopecia areata gave both lesional scalp punch biopsies and peripheral blood for collection. Once RNA had been extracted, it was reverse transcribed into cDNA to act as the sequencing template. TCRdb's copy holds only in-frame clones and misses some; the assay was immunoSEQ multiplex PCR. The table has approximately 6,900 clones, around 70% seen once. This clone was counted between two and nine times. This CDR3 region has 18 residues. Germline-derived CDR1 and CDR2 are SGHVS and FQNEAQ. V was shortened by 1 base and J by 2 bases, with 19 bases between the two germline ends.

V usage is TRBV7-8 and J usage is TRBJ2-3, with D perhaps matching TRBD2 (6 bases). This receptor was identified in a human donor with alopecia areata. The source was skin, collected at week 4, from a patient treated with tofacitinib. The CDR3 sequence is CASSLGEPGLKATDTQYF. In DNA, the CDR3 is TGTGCCAGCAGCTTAGGGGAGCCCGGACTAAAGGCCACAGATACGCAGTATTTT.